Here is one T cell receptor beta chain with its context. The junction shows a germline mismatch at one end, possibly a read error. The record originates from a study of blood T cells in healthy people across ages. A sample-barcoded 5' primer and a J-beta primer mix were used in a second PCR of roughly 7 to 12 cycles. TCRdb fed the 5' RACE reads into MiXCR, producing one record per CDR3 protein. The data show about 620,000 distinct CDR3 sequences, with over 20% seen just once and roughly 3.7% held by the top ten. Whenever a sample was processed, at least 6 million PBMCs were isolated. Germline assignment: CDR1 SGHRS and CDR2 YFSETQ. The CDR3 extends over 14 amino acids.

This sequence originates from a man aged 65 to 85 in good health. The sequenced sample consisted of blood. The V gene is TRBV5-1, the J gene TRBJ2-7; the D call may be TRBD1 or TRBD2 (6 bases each). This chain's CDR3 is CASSLEGEAYGQYF. The CDR3 nucleotides are TGCGCCAGCAGCTTGGAGGGGGAGGCCTACGGGCAGTACTTC.